This T cell receptor beta chain was identified during a study of early T cells in non-severe SARS-CoV-2 infection. Looking at the study overall: Chains were unpaired, as sequencing was done on bulk RNA from unsorted whole blood. Study-wide findings and caveats: CD4 and private specificities were missed by VDJdb matching, which favored anti-spike CD8 responses.

There are a few counts of this clonotype. Antigen: not known. Germline V gene data show CDR1 as SQVTM and CDR2 as ANQGSEA. Trimming shortened V by 6 bases and J by 3 bases, and 14 bases separated the two germline ends. The CDR3 runs to 13 residues. Individual cDNA molecules were tagged with unique molecular identifiers. MiXCR, run by TCRdb on the 5' RACE reads, gives a single entry per CDR3 protein. The repertoire holds about 71,000 distinct CDR3 sequences, roughly 12% seen once, with approximately 2.6% in the top ten. The receptor was derived from an adult who was a healthcare worker with PCR-confirmed SARS-CoV-2 infection or an uninfected control (not recorded which). The sequencing here drew on whole blood, taken at baseline. The chain has TRBV29-1 and TRBJ2-5; D possibly corresponds to TRBD2 (6 bases). The CDR3 sequence: CSVWLRGKETQYF. Here the CDR3 DNA reads TGCAGCGTGTGGCTTCGGGGGAAAGAGACCCAGTACTTC.